The entry that follows covers one T cell receptor beta chain sequence. In this sample, this clonotype turned up a few times. Its antigen target is currently unknown. Within one base of it there is no much larger clone, and no base qualities were kept. The source of the sample is a study of T-cell memory formation after mild COVID-19 (dated by TCRdb to the early 2020s). Turning to the overall study: TCR sequence clusters from the two donors were largely donor specific. In a couple of donors, T-cell clones that expanded and contracted after mild COVID-19 were tracked by sequencing TCRalpha and TCRbeta repertoires over time. The cohort comprised two young, previously healthy adult volunteers, one female and one male.

Sequencing used an Illumina NovaSeq 6000. TCRalpha and TCRbeta cDNA libraries were constructed by 5'RACE with constant-segment primers, with sample barcodes and unique molecular identifiers being introduced. Trizol reagent was used to extract RNA from every sample. The libraries were amplified in two PCR steps, and the second step added a second sample barcode and Illumina TruSeq adapters. Sequencing of libraries was performed on an Illumina NovaSeq with 2 x 150 bp paired-end reads. In the paper's pipeline: Reads were demultiplexed and collapsed into UMI-guided consensus sequences with migec v1.2.7. Using mixcr v2.1.11, the UMI consensuses were aligned to TRA and TRB V and J templates and assembled into clonotypes. Clonotypes were classified as expanded or contracted when called significant by both edgeR and NoisET, with noise models trained on biological replicates. edgeR calls used a false discovery rate-adjusted p below 0.01 and a log2 fold-change threshold of 1. As an exploratory analysis of dynamics, max-normalized trajectories of the 1000 most abundant clonotypes were examined with PCA combined with hierarchical clustering. Each responding clone was given a CD4 or CD8 phenotype based on the CD4+ and CD8+ repertoires, which had been sequenced separately. In TCRdb, the public reads were trimmed at Q25 with fastp and aligned with MiXCR, with productive beta chains retained. Every entry covers one CDR3 protein and lists the most common genes and DNA from its rows. The V and J calls were determined by TCRdb, not by the authors. For this sample the table gives roughly 380,000 distinct CDR3 sequences, of which around 28% were detected only once. The ten largest clones take up about 13% of the sample.

PBMCs were isolated by Ficoll-Paque density gradient centrifugation. Study-level results and caveats: Contracting CD4+ clones appeared mostly in the CM and EM memory subsets, whereas CD8+ clones were enriched in EMRA. The second-wave clones that peaked on day 37 were not confirmed to be SARS-CoV-2 specific. Some responding clones were detected in pre-infection memory, which suggested that pre-existing cross-reactive memory T cells had joined the SARS-CoV-2 response. The study included only a couple of mild cases, and larger cohorts that include severe cases with pre-infection samples were judged to be necessary. Clones contracting from day 15 to 85 had balanced CD4/CD8 phenotypes, while a second wave expanding from day 15 to 37 was biased towards CD4+.

The sample was PBMCs or a T cell subset sorted from them (not recorded which). The TCR sequence derives from an adult woman who had mild COVID-19 (a few samples of this study predate the infection). The sample titles of this study are shuffled in the database, so cell type and time point are left out; the donor was told from shared clones.

This receptor has the CDR3 CASRTPSSGANVLTF. The DNA sequence is given as TGTGCCAGCAGGACCCCTAGCTCTGGGGCCAACGTCCTGACTTTC. The chain joins TRBV6-5 to TRBJ2-6, with the D gene uncertain. The germline V gene sets CDR1 to MNHEY and CDR2 to SVGAGI. The V and J ends are trimmed by 6 bases and 0 bases, leaving 9 bases between them. Its CDR3 holds 15 amino acids, cysteine through phenylalanine. CDR3 DNA is the only sequence kept; it has 45 bases, read in frame from the first base.